This T cell receptor beta chain was sequenced for a study of blood T cell repertoires in COVID-19. Study context: Acute-phase and convalescent COVID-19 samples originated in the United States, Italy and Spain. Nucleic acid was either cDNA or gDNA, and it came from T cells, B-cell-depleted T cells, or PBMCs.

CDR1 and CDR2 from the germline V gene are MNHEY and SVGAGI. CDR3 size: 15 residues. After removal of 8 bases from V and 0 bases from J, the junction contained 9 bases not matched to a gene. The authors' processing: The authors estimated nucleated cell counts from reference gene primer amplification. The table came from immunoSEQ multiplex PCR; TCRdb's copy has only in-frame clones and leaves some out. V and J calls and clone size come straight from that table; D and trimming were deduced from the DNA. The sample includes just under 90,000 clones, 55% to 75% of them seen just once. The J gene is TRBJ2-5, the V gene TRBV6-5; 7 bases map to TRBD1. This clonotype was sampled from a woman of 80 years or more with acute or convalescent COVID-19. The sequencing sample was made of peripheral blood. The CDR3 bases are TGTGCCAGCCGCTACGGCAGGGGGTACCAAGAGACCCAGTACTTC. Encoded protein: CASRYGRGYQETQYF.